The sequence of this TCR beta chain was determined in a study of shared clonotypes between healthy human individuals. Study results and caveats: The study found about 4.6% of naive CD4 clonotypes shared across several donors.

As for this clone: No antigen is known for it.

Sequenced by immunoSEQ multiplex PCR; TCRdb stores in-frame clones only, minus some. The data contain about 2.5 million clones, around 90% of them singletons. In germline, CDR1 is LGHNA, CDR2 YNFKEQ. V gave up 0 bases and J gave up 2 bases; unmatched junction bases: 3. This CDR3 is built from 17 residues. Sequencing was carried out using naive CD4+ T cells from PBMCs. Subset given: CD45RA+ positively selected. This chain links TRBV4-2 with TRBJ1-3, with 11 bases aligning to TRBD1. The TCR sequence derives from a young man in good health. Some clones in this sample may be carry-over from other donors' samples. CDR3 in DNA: TGTGCCAGCAGCCAAGAAATGGGACAGGGGGCTGGAAACACCATATATTTT. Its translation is CASSQEMGQGAGNTIYF.